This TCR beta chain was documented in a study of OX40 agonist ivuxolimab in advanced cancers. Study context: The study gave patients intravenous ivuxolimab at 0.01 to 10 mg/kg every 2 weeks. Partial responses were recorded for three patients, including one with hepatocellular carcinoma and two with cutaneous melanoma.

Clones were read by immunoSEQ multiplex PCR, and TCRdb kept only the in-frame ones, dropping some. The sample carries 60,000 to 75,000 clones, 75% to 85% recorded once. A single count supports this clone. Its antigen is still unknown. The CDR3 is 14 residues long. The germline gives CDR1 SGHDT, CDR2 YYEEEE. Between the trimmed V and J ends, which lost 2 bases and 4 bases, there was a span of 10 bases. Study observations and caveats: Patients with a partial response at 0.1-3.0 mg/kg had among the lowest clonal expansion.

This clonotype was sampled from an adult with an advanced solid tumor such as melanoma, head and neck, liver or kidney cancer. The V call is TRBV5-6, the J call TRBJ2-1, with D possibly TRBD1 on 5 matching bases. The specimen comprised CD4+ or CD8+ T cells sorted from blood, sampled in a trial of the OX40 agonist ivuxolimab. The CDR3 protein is CASSFGRAYNEQFF. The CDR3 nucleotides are TGTGCCAGCAGCTTCGGCAGGGCGTACAATGAGCAGTTCTTC.